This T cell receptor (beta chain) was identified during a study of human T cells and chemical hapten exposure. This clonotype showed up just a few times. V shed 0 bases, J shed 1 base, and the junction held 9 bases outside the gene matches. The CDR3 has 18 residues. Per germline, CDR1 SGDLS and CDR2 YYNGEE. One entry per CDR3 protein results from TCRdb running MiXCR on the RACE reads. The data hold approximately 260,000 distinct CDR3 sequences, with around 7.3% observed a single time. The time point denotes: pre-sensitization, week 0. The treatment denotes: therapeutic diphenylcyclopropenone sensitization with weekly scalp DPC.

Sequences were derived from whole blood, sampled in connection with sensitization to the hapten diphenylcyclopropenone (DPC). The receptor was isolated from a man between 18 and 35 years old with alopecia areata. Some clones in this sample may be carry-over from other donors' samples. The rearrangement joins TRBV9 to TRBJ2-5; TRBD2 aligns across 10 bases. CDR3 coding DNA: TGTGCCAGCAGCGTAGCTCCCAAGCGGGGGGGACTCCAAGAGACCCAGTACTTC. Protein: CASSVAPKRGGLQETQYF. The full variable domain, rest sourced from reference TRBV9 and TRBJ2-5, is DSGVTQTPKHLITATGQRVTLRCSPRSGDLSVYWYQQSLDQGLQFLIQYYNGEERAKGNILERFSAQQFPDLHSELNLSSLELGDSALYFCASSVAPKRGGLQETQYFGPGTRLLVL.